This T cell receptor beta chain comes out of a study of pediatric ulcerative colitis. The germline gives CDR1 WSHSY, CDR2 SAAADI. This CDR3 is 15 amino acids long. Trimming at V came to 7 bases and at J to 7 bases, leaving 11 bases not matched to a gene. To note about this clone: What it recognizes is unknown.

The rectum was sampled with one to two pinch biopsies at colonoscopy. Clones were read by immunoSEQ multiplex PCR, and TCRdb kept only the in-frame ones, dropping some. The sample records about 24,000 clones, approximately 71% being singletons. General observations from the study: A couple of rectal clonotypes were found only in ulcerative colitis patients, all of them. Repertoires came from total lymphocyte DNA, so rare subsets like regulatory T cells may be missed. Blood-rectal clonal overlap within each person was significantly higher in ulcerative colitis patients than controls.

The clonotype comes from a boy younger than 18 with severe ulcerative colitis. The rearrangement links TRBV10-2 to TRBJ2-1; TRBD1 agrees at 9 bases. The source material was gut tissue. The CDR3 region has the DNA TGCGCCAGCACTCCGCCGGGGACAGGGAGGAATGAGCAGTTCTTC. This sequence encodes CASTPPGTGRNEQFF.